These 25 T cell receptor beta chains were all obtained from the same sample, sequenced in a study of regulatory T cells in long-lasting Graves disease. Building of the TCR beta libraries involved iRepertoire HTBI primers and Arm-PCR of CDR3 regions. A single record per CDR3 protein comes from TCRdb applying MiXCR to the multiplex PCR reads. The sample includes about 300,000 distinct CDR3 sequences, 18% of them seen just once. Time point here: newly diagnosed GD, antithyroid drugs for less than 3 months. Construction of the TCR library relied on RNA isolated from PBMCs. Sequenced material: peripheral blood mononuclear cells (PBMCs), taken at new diagnosis, from a patient treated with antithyroid drugs. These TCRs come from a female donor with Graves disease.

This clonotype appeared a few times. The gene calls are TRBV11-3 and TRBJ2-1; 8 bases fit TRBD2. V lost 3 bases, J lost 0 bases, and 4 bases stayed unmatched. CDR1 and CDR2 from the germline V gene are SGHNT and YENEEA. This CDR3 has 16 amino acids. CDR3 in DNA: TGTGCCAGCAGCTTCAGACTAGCGAGCTCCTACAATGAGCAGTTCTTC. It specifies CASSFRLASSYNEQFF.

This clonotype was recorded at least ten times. This chain connects TRBV28 to TRBJ2-3; D gene ambiguous. The CDR3 totals 14 residues. From germline, CDR1 is MDHEN and CDR2 SYDVKM. Deletions cut 4 bases from V and 0 bases from J, with 8 bases between. The CDR3 region is CASSSTHSTDTQYF. The CDR3 DNA sequence: TGTGCCAGCAGTTCGACACATAGCACAGATACGCAGTATTTT.

In regard to this clonotype: A much larger clone sits a single nucleotide away, making a read error possible. The chain recombines TRBV19 with TRBJ2-2; maybe TRBD1 (6 bases). Germline assignment: CDR1 LNHDA and CDR2 SQIVND (reference sequence). CDR3 size: 18 residues. The CDR3 protein is CGSKRQGKQGAATGELFF. Written as DNA, the CDR3 is TGTGGCAGTAAGCGTCAGGGGAAACAGGGAGCGGCCACCGGGGAGCTGTTTTTT. Looking up the rest from reference TRBV19 and TRBJ2-2 gives the full variable domain: DGGITQSPKYLFRKEGQNVTLSCEQNLNHDAMYWYRQDPGQGLRLIYYSQIVNDFQKGDIAEGYSVSREKKESFPLTVTSAQKNPTAFYLCGSKRQGKQGAATGELFFGEGSRLTVL.

The rearrangement uses TRBV20-1 and TRBJ2-1; perhaps TRBD2 as D (6 bases). This CDR3 comprises 14 residues. The V gene lost 5 bases and the J gene lost 3 bases, with 14 bases spanning the gap. The germline gives CDR1 DFQATT, CDR2 SNEGSKA (reference sequence). The DNA for the CDR3 is TGCAGTGCTGGGCGGGATGCTGGCTACAATGAGCAGTTCTTC. Its protein is CSAGRDAGYNEQFF.

This clonotype has a handful of counts. The V gene is TRBV5-1, the J gene TRBJ1-2; tentative D call: TRBD1 (6 bases). The V and J ends lost 4 bases and 4 bases respectively, with 8 bases between them. Looked up from germline, CDR1 is SGHRS and CDR2 is YFSETQ. This CDR3 region has 12 residues. CDR3 region: CASSTGTYGYTF. The CDR3 nucleotides read TGCGCCAGCAGCACAGGGACCTATGGCTACACCTTC.

The gene calls are TRBV11-1 and TRBJ1-2; the D gene is possibly TRBD1 (6 bases). CDR1 is SGHAT, CDR2 FQDESV, per germline (reference sequence). The CDR3 contains 16 residues. V shed 5 bases and J shed 0 bases, with 16 bases lying between them. The CDR3 nucleotides are TGTGCCAGCAGCCAACAGGGAGGGAGGTCTAACTATGGCTACACCTTC. Protein: CASSQQGGRSNYGYTF.

This clonotype came up once. The chain has TRBV5-6 and TRBJ2-7, with TRBD2 identical over 14 bases. J lost 0 bases, V lost 6 bases, and 8 bases had no gene match. Germline lookup yields CDR1 SGHDT and CDR2 YYEEEE. The CDR3 covers 17 residues. This chain's CDR3 is CASNLGLAGGVSYEQYF. DNA for the CDR3: TGTGCCAGCAATTTAGGACTAGCGGGAGGCGTCTCCTACGAGCAGTACTTC.

This clonotype was found many times. The chain employs TRBV12-5 and TRBJ2-2; TRBD2 matches 9 bases. The CDR3 is 23 amino acids. Germline V lookup: CDR1 LGHNT, CDR2 FRNRAP. V shed 0 bases and J 0 bases; nucleotides not matched to a gene: 20. CDR3 in DNA: TGTGCTAGTGGTTTGGTCAGGGACCTGGGACTAGCCCCCGTACCGACGAACACCGGGGAGCTGTTTTTT. Translation gives CASGLVRDLGLAPVPTNTGELFF.

The table lists this clonotype with many counts. The chain recombines TRBV29-1 with TRBJ1-3; 7 bases fit TRBD1. This CDR3 comprises 14 residues. The germline CDR1 and CDR2 sequences are SQVTM and ANQGSEA. V was clipped by 3 bases and J by 0 bases; unmatched bases: 2. This CDR3 reads CSVEDRPSGNTIYF. CDR3 DNA sequence: TGCAGCGTTGAGGACAGGCCCTCTGGAAACACCATATATTTT. Using reference TRBV29-1 and TRBJ1-3 for the parts outside the CDR3, the full variable domain is SAVISQKPSRDICQRGTSLTIQCQVDSQVTMMFWYRQQPGQSLTLIATANQGSEATYESGFVIDKFPISRPNLTFSTLTVSNMSPEDSSIYLCSVEDRPSGNTIYFGEGSWLTVV.

Regarding this clonotype: A much larger clone is a single base away; this may be a read error. The V and J genes are TRBV6-5 and TRBJ2-7, with 8 bases identical to TRBD2. There are 13 residues in the CDR3. V gave up 4 bases and J gave up 3 bases; unmatched junction bases: 2. CDR1 MNHEY and CDR2 SVGAGI come from the germline V gene. The CDR3 region is CASSFSGDYEQYF. The CDR3 coding sequence is TGTGCCAGCAGTTTTAGCGGGGACTACGAGCAGTACTTC.

The chain combines TRBV10-2 with TRBJ2-7, with D tentatively TRBD2 (5 bases). CDR1 WSHSY and CDR2 SAAADI come from the germline V gene. CDR3 length equals 14 residues. V was shortened by 3 bases and J by 0 bases, with 9 bases between the two germline ends. The DNA of the CDR3 is TGCGCCAGCAGTGATTCGGGGTTCTCCTACGAGCAGTACTTC. Encoded protein: CASSDSGFSYEQYF.

This clonotype has just a few counts. The gene calls are TRBV18 and TRBJ2-1; 12 positions match TRBD2. J was trimmed by 4 bases and V by 0 bases; bases with no gene match: 13. This CDR3 spans 20 amino acids. Germline V gene data show CDR1 as KGHSH and CDR2 as LQKENI. For the CDR3, the DNA is TGTGCCAGCTCACCACCACGACTAGCGGGAGTAACCCCCTCTTACAATGAGCAGTTCTTC. Translation gives CASSPPRLAGVTPSYNEQFF.

The rearrangement links TRBV2 to TRBJ1-5; no firm D call. The V and J ends lost 6 bases and 2 bases respectively, with 14 bases between them. The V gene's germline CDR1 is SNHLY and CDR2 FYNNEI. This CDR3 has 15 residues. The CDR3 DNA reads as TGTGCCAGCAGCGGGATACCCGCGGGCAATCAGCCCCAGCATTTT. Its protein product is CASSGIPAGNQPQHF. Full variable domain (outside the CDR3, taken from reference TRBV2 and TRBJ1-5): EPEVTQTPSHQVTQMGQEVILRCVPISNHLYFYWYRQILGQKVEFLVSFYNNEISEKSEIFDDQFSVERPDGSNFTLKIRSTKLEDSAMYFCASSGIPAGNQPQHFGDGTRLSIL.

This clonotype was recorded at least ten times. The CDR3 DNA reads TGTGCCAGCAGCCAGAGGGGGACTAGCGGGAGATACACCGGGGAGCTGTTTTTT. Amino acids: CASSQRGTSGRYTGELFF. The V gene is TRBV3-1, the J gene TRBJ2-2, with 14 nucleotides matching TRBD2. CDR1 is LGHDT and CDR2 is YNNKEL in the germline V gene (reference sequence). V was clipped by 3 bases and J by 3 bases; unmatched bases: 6. The CDR3 totals 18 residues. The whole variable domain, remainder taken from reference TRBV3-1 and TRBJ2-2, is DTAVSQTPKYLVTQMGNDKSIKCEQNLGHDTMYWYKQDSKKFLKIMFSYNNKELIINETVPNRFSPKSPDKAHLNLHINSLELGDSAVYFCASSQRGTSGRYTGELFFGEGSRLTVL.

The genes are TRBV7-9 and TRBJ2-7, with a tentative D call TRBD2 (5 bases). This CDR3 contains 14 residues. CDR1 and CDR2 from the germline V gene are SEHNR and FQNEAQ (reference sequence). V dropped 6 bases and J dropped 7 bases, with 19 bases sitting between them. This CDR3 reads CASSPPGILGEQYF. CDR3 coding DNA: TGTGCCAGCAGTCCCCCGGGGATCCTTGGGGAGCAGTACTTC.

The table lists this clonotype with a count of one. The chain links TRBV7-8 to TRBJ2-1; 7 positions agree with TRBD1. Germline assignment: CDR1 SGHVS and CDR2 FQNEAQ. The CDR3 is made up of 15 amino acids. V trimming: 3 bases; J trimming: 8 bases; junction bases outside the gene matches: 10. The CDR3 DNA is TGTGCCAGCAGCTTCTCGCAGGGGGAGTACGATGAGCAGTTCTTC. Amino acid sequence: CASSFSQGEYDEQFF.

Regarding this clonotype: Since a far larger clone is one base different, this is likely a read error. This chain links TRBV10-3 with TRBJ2-7; D is ambiguous. The end of the DNA aligns better with TRBJ2-5, so the J call may be wrong. Looked up from germline, CDR1 is ENHRY and CDR2 is SYGVKD. The CDR3 covers 14 residues. CDR3: CAISESKDQGTQYF. The CDR3 DNA reads TGTGCCATCAGTGAGTCGAAAGATCAAGGGACCCAGTACTTC.

This clonotype has a count of ten or more. This chain links TRBV28 with TRBJ2-5; 8 positions agree with TRBD1. The CDR3 covers 14 residues. Germline V gene data show CDR1 as MDHEN and CDR2 as SYDVKM. The ends lost 5 bases at V and 5 bases at J; junction bases unmatched: 7. The CDR3 sequence: CASSPQGARETQYF. CDR3 in DNA: TGTGCCAGCAGTCCGCAGGGGGCCCGGGAGACCCAGTACTTC.

This clonotype was seen ten or more times. The genes are TRBV7-9 and TRBJ1-1, with a possible D match to TRBD1 (6 bases). Germline V gene sequence: CDR1 SEHNR, CDR2 FQNEAQ (reference sequence). With 4 bases removed from V and 1 base from J, the gap between germline ends came to 7 bases. This CDR3 is 13 amino acids long. CDR3 sequence: CASSSDRNTEAFF. CDR3 nucleotides: TGTGCCAGCAGCTCGGACAGGAACACTGAAGCTTTCTTT.

This clonotype has only a few counts. The chain employs TRBV3-1 and TRBJ2-7; 7 bases agree with TRBD1. The CDR3 runs to 16 residues. The junction had 14 bases not matched to a gene; V was cut back by 4 bases and J by 5 bases. Germline loops: CDR1 LGHDT, CDR2 YNNKEL (reference sequence). CDR3 loop: CASSPRAANRGHEQYF. CDR3 nucleotides: TGTGCCAGCAGCCCCCGGGCGGCGAACAGGGGCCACGAGCAGTACTTC.

This clonotype appeared many times. This chain connects TRBV20-1 to TRBJ2-7, with 11 positions matching TRBD2. CDR3 length: 17 residues. Germline-derived CDR1 and CDR2 are DFQATT and SNEGSKA (reference sequence). The V segment lost 3 bases and the J segment 7 bases; nucleotides outside the gene matches: 17. CDR3 nucleotide sequence: TGCAGTGCTAGTTTGAAACTAGCGGGAGCACTACCGTTAGAGCAGTACTTC. Translating it yields CSASLKLAGALPLEQYF.

This clonotype was seen at least ten times. The chain combines TRBV28 with TRBJ2-7; 8 positions agree with TRBD2. The CDR3 length is 15 residues. CDR1 and CDR2 from the germline V gene are MDHEN and SYDVKM. After removal of 8 bases from V and 3 bases from J, the junction contained 12 bases not matched to a gene. DNA for the CDR3: TGTGCCAGCGAGGAAACCGGGACTAGTGTCTACGAGCAGTACTTC. It codes for CASEETGTSVYEQYF.

This clonotype was detected only a few times. The J gene is TRBJ1-5, the V gene TRBV19; the D gene is possibly TRBD1 (5 bases). V was cut by 3 bases and J by 0 bases, with 15 bases left in between. CDR1 is LNHDA, CDR2 SQIVND, per germline (reference sequence). The CDR3 has 17 amino acids. In nucleotides, the CDR3 is TGTGCCAGTAGTATTGGAGGGGCAGGTTATAGCAATCAGCCCCAGCATTTT. Its protein product is CASSIGGAGYSNQPQHF.

The chain has TRBV28 and TRBJ2-7, with 9 bases aligning to TRBD1. The CDR3 is made up of 12 amino acids. V trimming: 6 bases; J trimming: 6 bases; junction bases outside the gene matches: 3. Germline V gene data show CDR1 as MDHEN and CDR2 as SYDVKM. CDR3 nucleotide sequence: TGTGCCAGCAGGGACAGGGGAAGCGAGCAGTACTTC. Its protein product is CASRDRGSEQYF.

This clonotype was observed a few times. The chain is built from TRBV28 and TRBJ1-1; 9 bases line up with TRBD1. Losses at the gene ends were 7 bases for V and 11 bases for J; bases not matched to a gene: 17. Looked up from germline, CDR1 is MDHEN and CDR2 is SYDVKM. There are 15 residues in the CDR3. The CDR3 DNA sequence: TGTGCCAGCACCCTTCCTACAGGGGGCCCTTCTCGTGCTTTCTTT. Its protein is CASTLPTGGPSRAFF. Full variable domain (missing parts from reference TRBV28 and TRBJ1-1): DVKVTQSSRYLVKRTGEKVFLECVQDMDHENMFWYRQDPGLGLRLIYFSYDVKMKEKGDIPEGYSVSREKKERFSLILESASTNQTSMYLCASTLPTGGPSRAFFGQGTRLTVV.